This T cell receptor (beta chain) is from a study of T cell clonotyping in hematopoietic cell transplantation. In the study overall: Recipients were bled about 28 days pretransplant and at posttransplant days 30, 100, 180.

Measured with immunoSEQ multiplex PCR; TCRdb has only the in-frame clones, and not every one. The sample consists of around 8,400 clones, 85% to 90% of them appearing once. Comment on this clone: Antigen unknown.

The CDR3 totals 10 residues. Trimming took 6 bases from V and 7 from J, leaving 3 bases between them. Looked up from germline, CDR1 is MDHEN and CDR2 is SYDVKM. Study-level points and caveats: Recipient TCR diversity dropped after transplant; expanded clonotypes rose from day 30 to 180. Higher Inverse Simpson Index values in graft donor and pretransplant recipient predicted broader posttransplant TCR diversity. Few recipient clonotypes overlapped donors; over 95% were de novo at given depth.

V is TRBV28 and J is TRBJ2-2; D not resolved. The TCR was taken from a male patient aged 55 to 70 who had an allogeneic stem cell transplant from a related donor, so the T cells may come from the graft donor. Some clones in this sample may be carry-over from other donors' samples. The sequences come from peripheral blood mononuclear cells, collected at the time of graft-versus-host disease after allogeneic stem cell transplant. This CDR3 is CASRGGELFF. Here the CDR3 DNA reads TGTGCCAGCAGGGGCGGGGAGCTGTTTTTT.